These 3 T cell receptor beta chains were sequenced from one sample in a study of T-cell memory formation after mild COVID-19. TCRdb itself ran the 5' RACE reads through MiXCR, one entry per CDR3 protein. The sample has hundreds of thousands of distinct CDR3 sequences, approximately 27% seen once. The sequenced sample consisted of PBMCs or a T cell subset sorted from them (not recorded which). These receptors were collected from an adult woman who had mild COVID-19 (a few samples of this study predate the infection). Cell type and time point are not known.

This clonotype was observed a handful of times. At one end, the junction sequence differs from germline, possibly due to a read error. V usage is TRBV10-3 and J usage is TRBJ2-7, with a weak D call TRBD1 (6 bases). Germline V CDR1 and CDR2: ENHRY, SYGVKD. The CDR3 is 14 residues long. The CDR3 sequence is CAISTGKGSSEQYF. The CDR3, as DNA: TGTGCCATCAGTACAGGGAAAGGGTCCTCCGAGCAGTACTTC.

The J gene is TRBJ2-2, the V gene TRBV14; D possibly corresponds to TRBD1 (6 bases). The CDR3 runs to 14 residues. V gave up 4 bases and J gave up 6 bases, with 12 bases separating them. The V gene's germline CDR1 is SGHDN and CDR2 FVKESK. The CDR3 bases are TGTGCCAGCAGCCGGCAGGGGTACTCCGGGGAGCTGTTTTTT. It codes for CASSRQGYSGELFF.

The CDR3 DNA sequence: TGCAGTGCCCAGGGGGGGGCGCCTATTCACGAGCAGTACTTC. Its protein is CSAQGGAPIHEQYF. The chain employs TRBV20-1 and TRBJ2-7, with D perhaps being TRBD1 or TRBD2 (7 bases each). Trimming pared 6 bases from V and 5 bases from J, leaving 20 bases between. The germline V gene has CDR1 DFQATT and CDR2 SNEGSKA (reference sequence). The CDR3 runs to 14 residues.